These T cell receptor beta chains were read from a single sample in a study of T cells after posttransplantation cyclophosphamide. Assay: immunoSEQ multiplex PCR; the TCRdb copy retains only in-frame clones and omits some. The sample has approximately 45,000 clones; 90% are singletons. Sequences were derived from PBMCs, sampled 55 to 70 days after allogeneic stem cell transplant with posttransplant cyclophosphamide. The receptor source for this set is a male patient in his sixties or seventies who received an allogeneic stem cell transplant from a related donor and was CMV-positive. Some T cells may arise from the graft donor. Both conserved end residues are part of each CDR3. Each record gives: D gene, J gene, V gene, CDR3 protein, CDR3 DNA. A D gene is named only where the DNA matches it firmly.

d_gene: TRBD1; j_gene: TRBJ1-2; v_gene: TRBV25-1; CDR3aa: CASSEDRGYGYTF; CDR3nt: TGTGCCAGCAGTGAAGACAGGGGATATGGCTACACCTTC
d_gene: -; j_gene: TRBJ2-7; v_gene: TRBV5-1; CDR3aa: CASSLDGTSYEQYF; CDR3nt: TGCGCCAGCAGCTTGGATGGCACCTCCTACGAGCAGTACTTC
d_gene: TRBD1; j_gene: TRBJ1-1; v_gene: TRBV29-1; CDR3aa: CSVLLGTGDEAFF; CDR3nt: TGCAGCGTGCTATTGGGGACAGGGGATGAAGCTTTCTTT
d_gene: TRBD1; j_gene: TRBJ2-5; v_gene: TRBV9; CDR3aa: CASGRDRGVETQYF; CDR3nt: TGTGCCAGCGGGCGGGACAGGGGTGTAGAGACCCAGTACTTC
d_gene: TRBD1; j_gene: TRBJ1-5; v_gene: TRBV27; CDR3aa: CASSPYRGNQPQHF; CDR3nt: TGTGCCAGCAGTCCGTACAGGGGTAATCAGCCCCAGCATTTT
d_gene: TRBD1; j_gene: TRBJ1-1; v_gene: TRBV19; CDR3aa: CASSISGQGWTEAFF; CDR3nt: TGTGCCAGTAGTATATCGGGACAGGGATGGACTGAAGCTTTCTTT
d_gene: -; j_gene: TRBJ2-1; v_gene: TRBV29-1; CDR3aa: CSGTESNEQFF; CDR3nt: TGCAGCGGAACAGAGTCCAATGAGCAGTTCTTC
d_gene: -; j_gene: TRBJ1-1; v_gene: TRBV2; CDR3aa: CASSALSLPEAFF; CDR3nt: TGTGCCAGCAGTGCGTTGTCCCTCCCTGAAGCTTTCTTT
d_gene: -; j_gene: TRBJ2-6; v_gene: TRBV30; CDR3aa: CAWSPLRAGANVLTF; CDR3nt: TGTGCCTGGAGTCCATTGAGGGCCGGGGCCAACGTCCTGACTTTC
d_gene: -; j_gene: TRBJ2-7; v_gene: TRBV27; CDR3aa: CASSYRGTSYEQYF; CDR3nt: TGTGCCAGCAGTTATAGGGGGACCTCCTACGAGCAGTACTTC
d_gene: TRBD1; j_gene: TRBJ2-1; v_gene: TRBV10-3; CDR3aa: CAAQGAGDEQFF; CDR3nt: TGTGCCGCCCAGGGGGCTGGGGATGAGCAGTTCTTC
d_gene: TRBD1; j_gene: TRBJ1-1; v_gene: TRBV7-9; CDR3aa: CASSSGTGRAFF; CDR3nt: TGTGCCAGCAGCTCCGGGACAGGGAGAGCTTTCTTT
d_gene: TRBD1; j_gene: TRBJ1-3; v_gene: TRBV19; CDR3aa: CASSTVSGGPGNTIYF; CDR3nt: TGTGCCAGTAGTACAGTTTCAGGGGGCCCTGGAAACACCATATATTTT
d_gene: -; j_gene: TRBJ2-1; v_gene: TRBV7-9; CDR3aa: CASRTGGDNEQFF; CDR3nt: TGTGCCAGCAGGACGGGTGGAGACAATGAGCAGTTCTTC
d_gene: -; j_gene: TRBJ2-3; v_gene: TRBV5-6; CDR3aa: CASSLTRVPQYF; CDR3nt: TGTGCCAGCAGCCTGACCAGGGTCCCGCAGTATTTT
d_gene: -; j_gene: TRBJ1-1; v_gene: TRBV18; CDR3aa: CASSPPGSLRNTEAFF; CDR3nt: TGTGCCAGCTCACCACCGGGCTCGTTGAGGAACACTGAAGCTTTCTTT